The clone carrying this T cell receptor (beta chain) occurred a few times. The antigen remains undetermined. Each CDR3 protein is one row after TCRdb ran MiXCR on the 5' RACE reads. The sample contains about half a million distinct CDR3 sequences, approximately 18% of which appear only once. These data originate in a study of T-cell memory formation after mild COVID-19. CDR3 length: 14 residues. Study results and caveats: Researchers found some responding clones in pre-infection memory, a sign that cross-reactive memory joined. Among CD4+ contracting clones, most were CM and EM, and CD8+ ones EMRA.

This sequence joins TRBV12-3 or TRBV12-4 and TRBJ2-1; the D gene is possibly TRBD2 (5 bases). The sequenced sample was PBMCs or a T cell subset sorted from them (not recorded which). The TCR comes from an adult woman who had mild COVID-19 (a few samples of this study predate the infection). Cell type and time point are not known. CDR3 residues: CAVRHSGSYNEQFF. The CDR3 DNA is TGTGCAGTCCGGCACTCGGGGTCCTACAATGAGCAGTTCTTC.